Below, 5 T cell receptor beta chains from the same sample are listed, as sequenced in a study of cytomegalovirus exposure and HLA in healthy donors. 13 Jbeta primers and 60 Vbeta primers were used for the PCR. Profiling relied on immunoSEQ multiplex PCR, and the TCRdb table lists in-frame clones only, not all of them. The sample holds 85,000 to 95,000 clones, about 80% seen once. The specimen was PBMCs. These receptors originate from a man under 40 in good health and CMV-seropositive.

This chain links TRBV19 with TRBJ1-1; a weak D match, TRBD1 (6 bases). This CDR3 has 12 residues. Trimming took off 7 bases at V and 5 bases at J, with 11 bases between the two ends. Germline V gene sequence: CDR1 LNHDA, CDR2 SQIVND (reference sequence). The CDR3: CASNYRETEAFF. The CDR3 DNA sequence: TGTGCCAGTAACTACAGGGAAACTGAAGCTTTCTTT. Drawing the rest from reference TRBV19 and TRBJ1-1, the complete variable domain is DGGITQSPKYLFRKEGQNVTLSCEQNLNHDAMYWYRQDPGQGLRLIYYSQIVNDFQKGDIAEGYSVSREKKESFPLTVTSAQKNPTAFYLCASNYRETEAFFGQGTRLTVV.

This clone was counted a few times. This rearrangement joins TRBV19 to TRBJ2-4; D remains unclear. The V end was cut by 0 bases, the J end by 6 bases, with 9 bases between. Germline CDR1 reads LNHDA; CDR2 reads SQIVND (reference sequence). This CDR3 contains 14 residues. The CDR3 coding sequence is TGTGCCAGTAGTATAGATCTGGCCCGAAACATTCAGTACTTC. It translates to CASSIDLARNIQYF. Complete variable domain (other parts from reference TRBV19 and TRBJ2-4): DGGITQSPKYLFRKEGQNVTLSCEQNLNHDAMYWYRQDPGQGLRLIYYSQIVNDFQKGDIAEGYSVSREKKESFPLTVTSAQKNPTAFYLCASSIDLARNIQYFGAGTRLSVL.

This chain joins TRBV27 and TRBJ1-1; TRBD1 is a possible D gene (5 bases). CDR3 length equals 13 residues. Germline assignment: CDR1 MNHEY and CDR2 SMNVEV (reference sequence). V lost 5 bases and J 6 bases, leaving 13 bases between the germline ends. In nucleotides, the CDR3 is TGTGCCAGCAGTCCCACTGACAGCCCTGAAGCTTTCTTT. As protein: CASSPTDSPEAFF.

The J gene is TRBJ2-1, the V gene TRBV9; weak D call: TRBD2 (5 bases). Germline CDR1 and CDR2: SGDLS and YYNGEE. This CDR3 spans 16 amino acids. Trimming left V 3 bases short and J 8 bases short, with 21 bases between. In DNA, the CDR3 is TGTGCCAGCAGCGCACCCGGGAATTGGAGATTGGATGAGCAGTTCTTC. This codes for CASSAPGNWRLDEQFF.

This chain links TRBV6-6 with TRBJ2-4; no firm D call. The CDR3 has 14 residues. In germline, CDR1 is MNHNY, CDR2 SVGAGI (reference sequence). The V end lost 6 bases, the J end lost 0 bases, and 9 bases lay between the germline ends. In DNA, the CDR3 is TGTGCCAGCAGACTATCCTTAGCCAAAAACATTCAGTACTTC. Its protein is CASRLSLAKNIQYF.